One sample yielded the 19 T cell receptor beta chains listed below, sequenced in a study of spatial heterogeneity in lung cancer. Using its own MiXCR run on the 5' RACE reads, TCRdb lists one record per CDR3 protein. The sample includes about 100,000 distinct CDR3 sequences, roughly 19% of them seen just once. Noted time point: blood at routine non-recurrence follow-up after resection. The sample in question was PBMCs, obtained at follow-up. These receptor sequences come from a male donor with early-stage non-small cell lung cancer.

This clonotype was counted many times. The rearrangement links TRBV4-2 to TRBJ1-3; D unresolved. The V end was cut by 0 bases, the J end by 2 bases, with 5 bases between. Germline values: CDR1 LGHNA, CDR2 YNFKEQ. CDR3 length equals 14 residues. CDR3 sequence reads: CASSQEEAGNTIYF. The CDR3 region has the DNA TGTGCCAGCAGCCAAGAGGAGGCTGGAAACACCATATATTTT.

This clonotype was observed a few times. V gene TRBV12-3 or TRBV12-4 combines with J gene TRBJ1-5; D unresolved. Trimming shortened V by 4 bases and J by 4 bases, and 5 bases separated the two germline ends. CDR3 length: 12 amino acids. CDR3 DNA: TGTGCCAGCAGTTCAATGAATCAGCCCCAGCATTTT. It yields the protein CASSSMNQPQHF.

This clonotype was observed many times. The J gene is TRBJ2-7, the V gene TRBV5-1, with TRBD1 matching over 7 bases. Unmatched junction bases numbered 12, after V lost 6 bases and J lost 3 bases. The germline V gene encodes CDR1 SGHRS and CDR2 YFSETQ. CDR3 length: 15 amino acids. CDR3 sequence reads: CASTQNGDSSYEQYF. The DNA of the CDR3 is TGCGCCAGCACCCAGAACGGGGACAGTAGCTACGAGCAGTACTTC. Filled out from reference TRBV5-1 and TRBJ2-7, the complete variable domain reads KAGVTQTPRYLIKTRGQQVTLSCSPISGHRSVSWYQQTPGQGLQFLFEYFSETQRNKGNFPGRFSGRQFSNSRSEMNVSTLELGDSALYLCASTQNGDSSYEQYFGPGTRLTVT.

The DNA for the CDR3 is TGCAGTGCTAGAACGGCGGGATACGAGCAGTACTTC. This gives the protein CSARTAGYEQYF. The chain combines TRBV20-1 with TRBJ2-7, with D tentatively TRBD2 (6 bases). V lost 2 bases and J 4 bases, leaving 9 bases between the germline ends. The germline V gene has CDR1 DFQATT and CDR2 SNEGSKA (reference sequence). This CDR3 region has 12 residues.

J is TRBJ1-1 and V is TRBV2; no clear D gene. The CDR3 covers 11 residues. CDR1 is SNHLY and CDR2 is FYNNEI in the germline V gene. V was cut by 8 bases and J by 7 bases, with 11 bases left in between. The CDR3 reads CASGRELEAFF. For the CDR3, the DNA is TGTGCCAGCGGACGAGAGCTTGAAGCTTTCTTT.

The chain uses TRBV7-2 and TRBJ1-6, with a possible D match to TRBD1 (5 bases). Germline assignment: CDR1 SGHTA and CDR2 FQGNSA. This CDR3 is built from 15 residues. The V end was cut by 3 bases, the J end by 5 bases, with 11 bases between. CDR3 sequence (DNA): TGTGCCAGCAGCTTCTTTCAAGGGGATAATTCACCCCTCCACTTT. Translation: CASSFFQGDNSPLHF.

V gene TRBV19 combines with J gene TRBJ2-3; D perhaps matches TRBD1 (5 bases). Trimming cost V 5 bases and J 4 bases, with 10 bases left between them. The germline V gene encodes CDR1 LNHDA and CDR2 SQIVND (reference sequence). The CDR3 runs 13 residues. The CDR3, as DNA: TGTGCCAGTAGTTTGGGGCTCGCAGATACGCAGTATTTT. Amino acid sequence: CASSLGLADTQYF.

The genes are TRBV20-1 and TRBJ2-7, with 7 bases aligning to TRBD2. Germline values: CDR1 DFQATT, CDR2 SNEGSKA (reference sequence). V was pared by 1 base and J by 9 bases, with 9 bases of the junction left unmatched. The CDR3 has 13 amino acids. CDR3 nucleotides: TGCAGTGCTAGAGTGAGCGGGGCGGGATTGCAGTACTTC. Protein sequence: CSARVSGAGLQYF.

This clonotype has at least ten counts. The CDR3 DNA follows: TGCGCCAGCAGCCAAAGCTCGAACACCGGGGAGCTGTTTTTT. The encoded protein is CASSQSSNTGELFF. V gene TRBV4-3 combines with J gene TRBJ2-2; no clear D. V dropped 2 bases and J dropped 0 bases, with 4 bases sitting between them. Per germline, CDR1 LGHNA and CDR2 YSLEER. The CDR3 totals 14 residues.

In this sample, this clonotype turned up many times. This sequence joins TRBV29-1 and TRBJ2-1, with D unclear. V was clipped by 7 bases and J by 3 bases, with 22 bases between them. This CDR3 comprises 16 residues. Germline loops: CDR1 SQVTM, CDR2 ANQGSEA. Here the CDR3 DNA reads TGCAGCGCCCTACCCAGAGCCGCGGTTGTCTACAATGAGCAGTTCTTC. This codes for CSALPRAAVVYNEQFF.

This clonotype was detected only a few times. The chain recombines TRBV10-2 with TRBJ2-7; D uncertain. The germline V and J ends were trimmed by 6 bases and 1 base, with 7 bases remaining between them. Germline-derived CDR1 and CDR2 are WSHSY and SAAADI. This CDR3 region has 12 residues. The CDR3 DNA is TGCGCCAGCAGGCGCCGGTCCTACGAGCAGTACTTC. This sequence encodes CASRRRSYEQYF.

The genes are TRBV6-1 and TRBJ2-5; D could derive from TRBD1 or TRBD2 (6 bases each). V dropped 2 bases and J dropped 7 bases, with 14 bases sitting between them. CDR1 is MNHNS, CDR2 SASEGT, per germline. CDR3 length: 14 amino acids. The CDR3 loop is CASSESSGGGTQYF. The DNA of the CDR3 is TGTGCCAGCAGTGAATCGAGCGGAGGGGGGACCCAGTACTTC.

This sequence joins TRBV20-1 and TRBJ2-1, with TRBD2 as a possible D gene (5 bases). In germline, CDR1 is DFQATT, CDR2 SNEGSKA (reference sequence). The V gene lost 0 bases and the J gene lost 12 bases, with 15 bases spanning the gap. CDR3 size: 13 residues. Here the CDR3 DNA reads TGCAGTGCTAGAGAGATCCTATCCGAGGGGCAGTTCTTC. This sequence encodes CSAREILSEGQFF.

The chain carries TRBV2 and TRBJ2-3; no definite D call. The V end was cut by 3 bases, the J end by 0 bases, with 13 bases between. The V gene's germline CDR1 is SNHLY and CDR2 FYNNEI. The CDR3 has 16 residues. CDR3 coding DNA: TGTGCCAGCAGTGAGGCCCGACGCAGTAGCACAGATACGCAGTATTTT. Protein: CASSEARRSSTDTQYF.

This clonotype was recorded many times. CDR3 in amino acids: CASSLARLGETQYF. The DNA for the CDR3 is TGCGCCAGCAGCTTGGCCAGACTAGGAGAGACCCAGTACTTC. The rearrangement links TRBV5-1 to TRBJ2-5; D might be TRBD2 (6 bases). The CDR3 extends over 14 amino acids. Deletions cut 0 bases from V and 4 bases from J, with 10 bases between. The germline V gene has CDR1 SGHRS and CDR2 YFSETQ.

This clonotype was found a few times. This chain links TRBV6-1 with TRBJ1-5; 8 bases line up with TRBD1. CDR3 size: 17 residues. Germline lookup yields CDR1 MNHNS and CDR2 SASEGT. V was pared by 4 bases and J by 4 bases, with 12 bases of the junction left unmatched. This CDR3 reads CASSADRDRLGNQPQHF. The CDR3 region has the DNA TGTGCCAGCAGTGCAGACCGGGACAGGCTTGGTAATCAGCCCCAGCATTTT.

Only a few counts were recorded for this clonotype. The J gene is TRBJ2-5, the V gene TRBV7-6; 7 nucleotides line up with TRBD2. The CDR3 runs 15 residues. Germline CDR1 SGHVS, CDR2 FNYEAQ. V was pared by 5 bases and J by 6 bases, with 12 bases of the junction left unmatched. CDR3 bases: TGTGCCAGCAGCCCCACGGGGCGGGAGACAAAGACCCAGTACTTC. It codes for CASSPTGRETKTQYF.

The chain joins TRBV4-1 to TRBJ1-2; no definite D call. This CDR3 contains 14 residues. Germline V gene data show CDR1 as MGHRA and CDR2 as YSYEKL. Deletions cut 1 base from V and 5 bases from J, with 11 bases between. The CDR3 DNA reads TGCGCCAGCAGCCAAGTCCCAGCAGCTTATGGCTACACCTTC. Translated, it gives CASSQVPAAYGYTF.

This clonotype was seen a handful of times. The J gene is TRBJ1-4, the V gene TRBV6-1, with D uncertain. CDR1 and CDR2 (germline): MNHNS, SASEGT. The V end was cut by 3 bases, the J end by 8 bases, with 13 bases between. The CDR3 sequence is 14 residues long. CDR3 DNA sequence: TGTGCCAGCAGTGACGACCCCGGCAGGGAAAAACTGTTTTTT. Its protein product is CASSDDPGREKLFF.